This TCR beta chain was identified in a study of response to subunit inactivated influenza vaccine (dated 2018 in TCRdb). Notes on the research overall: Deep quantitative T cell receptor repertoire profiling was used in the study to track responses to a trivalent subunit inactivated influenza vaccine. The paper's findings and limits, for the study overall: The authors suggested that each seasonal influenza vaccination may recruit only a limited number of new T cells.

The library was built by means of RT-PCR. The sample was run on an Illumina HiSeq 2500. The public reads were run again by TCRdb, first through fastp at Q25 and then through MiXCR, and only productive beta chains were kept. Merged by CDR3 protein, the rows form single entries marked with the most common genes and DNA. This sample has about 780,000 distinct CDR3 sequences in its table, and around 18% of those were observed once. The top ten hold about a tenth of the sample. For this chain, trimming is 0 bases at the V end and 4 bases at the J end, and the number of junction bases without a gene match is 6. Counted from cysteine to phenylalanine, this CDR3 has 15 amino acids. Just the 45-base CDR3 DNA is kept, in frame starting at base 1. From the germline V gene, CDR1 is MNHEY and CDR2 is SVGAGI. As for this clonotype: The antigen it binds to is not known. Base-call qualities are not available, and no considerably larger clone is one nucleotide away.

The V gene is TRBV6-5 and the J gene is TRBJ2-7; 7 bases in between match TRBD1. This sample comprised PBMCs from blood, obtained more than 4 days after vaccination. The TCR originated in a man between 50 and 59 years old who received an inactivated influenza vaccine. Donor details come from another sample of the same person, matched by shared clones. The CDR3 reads CASSYSDREIYEQYF. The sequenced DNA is TGTGCCAGCAGTTACTCCGACAGGGAGATTTACGAGCAGTACTTC.